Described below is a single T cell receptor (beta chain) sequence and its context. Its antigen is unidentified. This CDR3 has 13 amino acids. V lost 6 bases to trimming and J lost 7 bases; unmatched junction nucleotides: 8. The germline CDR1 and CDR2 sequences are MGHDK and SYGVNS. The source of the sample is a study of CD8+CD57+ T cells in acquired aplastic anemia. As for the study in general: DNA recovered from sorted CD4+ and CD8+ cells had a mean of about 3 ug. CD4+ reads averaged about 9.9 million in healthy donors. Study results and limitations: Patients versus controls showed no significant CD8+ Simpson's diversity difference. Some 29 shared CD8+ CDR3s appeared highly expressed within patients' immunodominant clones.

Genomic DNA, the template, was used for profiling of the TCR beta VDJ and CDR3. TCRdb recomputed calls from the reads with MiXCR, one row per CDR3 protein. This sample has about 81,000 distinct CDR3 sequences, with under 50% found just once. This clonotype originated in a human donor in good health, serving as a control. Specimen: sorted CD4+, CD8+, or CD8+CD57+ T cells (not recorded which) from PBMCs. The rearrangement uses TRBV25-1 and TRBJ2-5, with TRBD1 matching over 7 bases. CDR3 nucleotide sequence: TGTGCCAGCAGACCAGACAGGGAAAGGACCCAGTACTTC. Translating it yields CASRPDRERTQYF. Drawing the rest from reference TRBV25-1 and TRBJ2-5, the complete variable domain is EADIYQTPRYLVIGTGKKITLECSQTMGHDKMYWYQQDPGMELHLIHYSYGVNSTEKGDLSSESTVSRIRTEHFPLTLESARPSHTSQYLCASRPDRERTQYFGPGTRLLVL.